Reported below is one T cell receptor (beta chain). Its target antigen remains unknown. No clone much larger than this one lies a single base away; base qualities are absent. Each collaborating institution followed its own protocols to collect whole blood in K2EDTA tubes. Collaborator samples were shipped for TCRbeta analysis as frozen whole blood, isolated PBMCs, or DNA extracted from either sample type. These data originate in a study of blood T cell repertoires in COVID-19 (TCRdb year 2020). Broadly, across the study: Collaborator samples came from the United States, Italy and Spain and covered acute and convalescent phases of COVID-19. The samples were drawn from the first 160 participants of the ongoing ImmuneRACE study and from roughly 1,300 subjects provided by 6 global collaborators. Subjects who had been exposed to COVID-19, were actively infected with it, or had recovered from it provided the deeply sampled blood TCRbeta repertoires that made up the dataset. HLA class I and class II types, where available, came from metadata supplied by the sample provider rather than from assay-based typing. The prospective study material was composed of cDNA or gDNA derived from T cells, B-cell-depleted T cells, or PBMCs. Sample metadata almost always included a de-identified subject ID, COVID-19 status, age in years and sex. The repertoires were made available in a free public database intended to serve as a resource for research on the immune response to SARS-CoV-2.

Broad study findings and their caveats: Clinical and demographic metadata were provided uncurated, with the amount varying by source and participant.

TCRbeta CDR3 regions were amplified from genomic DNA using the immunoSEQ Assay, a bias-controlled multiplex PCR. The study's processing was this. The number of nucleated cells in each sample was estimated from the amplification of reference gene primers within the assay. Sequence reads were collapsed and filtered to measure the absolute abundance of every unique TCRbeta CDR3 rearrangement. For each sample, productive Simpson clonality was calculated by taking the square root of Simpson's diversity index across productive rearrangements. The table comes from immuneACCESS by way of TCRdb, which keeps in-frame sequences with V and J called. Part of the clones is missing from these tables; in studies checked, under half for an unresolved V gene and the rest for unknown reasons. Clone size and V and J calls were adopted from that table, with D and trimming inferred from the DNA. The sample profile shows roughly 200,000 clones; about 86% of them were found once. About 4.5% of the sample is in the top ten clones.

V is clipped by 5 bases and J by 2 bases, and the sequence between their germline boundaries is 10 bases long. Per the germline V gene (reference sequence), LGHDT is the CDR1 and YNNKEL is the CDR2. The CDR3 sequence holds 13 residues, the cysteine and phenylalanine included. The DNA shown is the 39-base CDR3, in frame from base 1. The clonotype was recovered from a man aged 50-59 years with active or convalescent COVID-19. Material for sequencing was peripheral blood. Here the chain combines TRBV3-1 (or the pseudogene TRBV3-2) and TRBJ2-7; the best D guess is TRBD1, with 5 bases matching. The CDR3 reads CASSTGRAYEQYF. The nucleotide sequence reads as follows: TGTGCCAGCAGCACGGGCAGGGCCTACGAGCAGTACTTC.